Included here is one TCR beta chain sequence, with context. The entry originates in a study of CD8 T cells in Susac syndrome. The germline V gene encodes CDR1 SGHRS and CDR2 YFSETQ. V was cut by 0 bases and J by 1 base, with 4 bases left in between. The CDR3 contains 13 residues. Reverse transcription used roughly 0.5 to 1 ug RNA and random hexamers. Each CDR3 protein is one row after TCRdb ran MiXCR on the immunoSEQ multiplex PCR reads. This sample yields about 120,000 distinct CDR3 sequences, of which 80% to 95% are seen a single time; about 0.14% belongs to the top ten. The chain employs TRBV5-1 and TRBJ1-2; D ambiguous. This receptor was taken from a human donor in good health. What was sequenced was CD4+ T cells from PBMCs. The CDR3 DNA sequence: TGCGCCAGCAGCTTGGCCGTTAACTATGGCTACACCTTC. Protein: CASSLAVNYGYTF. Filled out from reference TRBV5-1 and TRBJ1-2, the complete variable domain reads KAGVTQTPRYLIKTRGQQVTLSCSPISGHRSVSWYQQTPGQGLQFLFEYFSETQRNKGNFPGRFSGRQFSNSRSEMNVSTLELGDSALYLCASSLAVNYGYTFGSGTRLTVV.